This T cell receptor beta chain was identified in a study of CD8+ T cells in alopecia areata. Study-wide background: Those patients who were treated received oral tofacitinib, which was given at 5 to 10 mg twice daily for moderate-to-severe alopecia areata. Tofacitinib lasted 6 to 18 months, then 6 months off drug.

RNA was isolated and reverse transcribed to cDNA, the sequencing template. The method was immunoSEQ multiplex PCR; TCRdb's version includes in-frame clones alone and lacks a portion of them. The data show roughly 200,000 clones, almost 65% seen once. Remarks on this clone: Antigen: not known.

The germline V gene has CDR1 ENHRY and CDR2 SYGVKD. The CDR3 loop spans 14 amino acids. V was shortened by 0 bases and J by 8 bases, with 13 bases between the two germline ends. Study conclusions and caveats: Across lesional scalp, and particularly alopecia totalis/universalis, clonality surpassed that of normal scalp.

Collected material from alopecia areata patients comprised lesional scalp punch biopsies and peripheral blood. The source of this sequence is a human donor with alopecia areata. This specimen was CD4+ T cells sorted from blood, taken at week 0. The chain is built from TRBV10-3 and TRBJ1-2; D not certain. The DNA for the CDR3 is TGTGCCATCAGTGAGTCGATGGGCCTGGAGGGCTACACCTTC. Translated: CAISESMGLEGYTF.